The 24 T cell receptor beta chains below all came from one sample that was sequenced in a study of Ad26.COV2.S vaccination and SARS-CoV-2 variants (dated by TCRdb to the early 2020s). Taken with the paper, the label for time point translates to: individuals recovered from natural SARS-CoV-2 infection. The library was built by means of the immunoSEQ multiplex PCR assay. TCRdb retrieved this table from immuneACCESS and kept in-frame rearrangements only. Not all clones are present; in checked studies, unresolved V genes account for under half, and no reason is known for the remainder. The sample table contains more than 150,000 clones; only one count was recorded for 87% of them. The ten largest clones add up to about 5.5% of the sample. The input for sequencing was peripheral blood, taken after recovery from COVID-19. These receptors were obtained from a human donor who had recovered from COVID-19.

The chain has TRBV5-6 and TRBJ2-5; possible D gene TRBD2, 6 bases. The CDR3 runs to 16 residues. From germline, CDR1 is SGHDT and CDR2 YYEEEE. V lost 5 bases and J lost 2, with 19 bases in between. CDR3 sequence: CASREGTDHYQETQYF. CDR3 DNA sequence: TGTGCCAGCAGGGAGGGGACCGACCACTATCAAGAGACCCAGTACTTC.

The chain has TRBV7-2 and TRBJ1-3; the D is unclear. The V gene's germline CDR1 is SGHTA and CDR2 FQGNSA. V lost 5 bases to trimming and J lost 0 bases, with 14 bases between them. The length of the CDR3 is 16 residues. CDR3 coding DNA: TGTGCCAGCAGCCCCACGCCCTTAAGCTCTGGAAACACCATATATTTT. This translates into CASSPTPLSSGNTIYF.

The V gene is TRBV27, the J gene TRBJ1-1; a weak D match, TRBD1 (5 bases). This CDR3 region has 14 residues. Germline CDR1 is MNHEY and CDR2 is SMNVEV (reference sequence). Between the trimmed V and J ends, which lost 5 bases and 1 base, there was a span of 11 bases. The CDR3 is CASSLVGENTEAFF. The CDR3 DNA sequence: TGTGCCAGCAGTCTAGTAGGGGAGAACACTGAAGCTTTCTTT.

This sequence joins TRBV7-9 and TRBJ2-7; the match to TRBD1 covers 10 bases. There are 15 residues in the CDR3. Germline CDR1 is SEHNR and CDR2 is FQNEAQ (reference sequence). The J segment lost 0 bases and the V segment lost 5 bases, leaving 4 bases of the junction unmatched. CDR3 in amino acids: CASSLDRGPSYEQYF. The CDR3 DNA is TGTGCCAGCAGCCTCGACAGGGGGCCCTCCTACGAGCAGTACTTC.

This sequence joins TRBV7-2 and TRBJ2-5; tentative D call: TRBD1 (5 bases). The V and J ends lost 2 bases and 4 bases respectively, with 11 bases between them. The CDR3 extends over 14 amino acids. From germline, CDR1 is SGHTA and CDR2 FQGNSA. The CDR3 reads CASSLWGRGETQYF. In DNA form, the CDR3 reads TGTGCCAGCAGCTTATGGGGAAGGGGAGAGACCCAGTACTTC.

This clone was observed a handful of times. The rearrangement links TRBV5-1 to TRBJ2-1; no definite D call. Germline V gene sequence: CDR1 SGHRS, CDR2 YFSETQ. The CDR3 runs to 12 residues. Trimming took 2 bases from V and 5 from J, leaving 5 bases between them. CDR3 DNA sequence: TGCGCCAGCAGCTTAACCCACAATGAGCAGTTCTTC. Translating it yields CASSLTHNEQFF.

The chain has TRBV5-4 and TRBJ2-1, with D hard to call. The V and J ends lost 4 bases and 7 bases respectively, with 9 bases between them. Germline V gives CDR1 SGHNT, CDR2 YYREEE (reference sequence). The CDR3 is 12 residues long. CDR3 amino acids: CASSGSRNEQFF. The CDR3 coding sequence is TGTGCCAGCAGCGGCAGCAGGAATGAGCAGTTCTTC.

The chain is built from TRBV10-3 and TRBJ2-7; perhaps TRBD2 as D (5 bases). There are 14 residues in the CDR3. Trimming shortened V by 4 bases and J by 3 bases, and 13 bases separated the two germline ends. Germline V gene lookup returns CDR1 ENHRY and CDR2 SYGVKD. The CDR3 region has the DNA TGTGCCATCAGTGTCCGGGGAAGCGACTACGAGCAGTACTTC. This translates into CAISVRGSDYEQYF.

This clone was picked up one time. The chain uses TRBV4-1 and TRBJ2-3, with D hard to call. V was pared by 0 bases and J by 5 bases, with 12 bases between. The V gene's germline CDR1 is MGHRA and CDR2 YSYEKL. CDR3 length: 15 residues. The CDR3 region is CASSQERLAQDTQYF. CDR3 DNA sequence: TGCGCCAGCAGCCAAGAAAGGCTGGCTCAAGATACGCAGTATTTT.

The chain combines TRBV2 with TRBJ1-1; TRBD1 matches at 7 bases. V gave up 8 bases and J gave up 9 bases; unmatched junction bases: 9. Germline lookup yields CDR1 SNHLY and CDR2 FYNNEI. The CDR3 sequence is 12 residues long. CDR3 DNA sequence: TGTGCCAGCCGGTCGGACAGGATGAAAGCTTTCTTT. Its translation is CASRSDRMKAFF.

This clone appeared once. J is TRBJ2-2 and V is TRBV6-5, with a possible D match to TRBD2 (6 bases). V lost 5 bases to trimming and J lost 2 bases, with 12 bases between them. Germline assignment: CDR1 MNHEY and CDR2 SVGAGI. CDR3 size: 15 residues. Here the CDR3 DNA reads TGTGCCAGCAGTCCGGGACTCTTCAACACCGGGGAGCTGTTTTTT. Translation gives CASSPGLFNTGELFF.

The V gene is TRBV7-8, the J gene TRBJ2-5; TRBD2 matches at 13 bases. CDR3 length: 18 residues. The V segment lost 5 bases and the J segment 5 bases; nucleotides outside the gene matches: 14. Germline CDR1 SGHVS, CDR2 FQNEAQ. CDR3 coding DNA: TGTGCCAGCAGCCAGGGACTAGCGGGAACGACAACTGCGGAGACCCAGTACTTC. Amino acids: CASSQGLAGTTTAETQYF.

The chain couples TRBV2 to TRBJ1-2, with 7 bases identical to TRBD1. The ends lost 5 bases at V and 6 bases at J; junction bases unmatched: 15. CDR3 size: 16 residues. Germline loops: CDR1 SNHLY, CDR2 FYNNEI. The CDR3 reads CASSSIGASQGNGYTF. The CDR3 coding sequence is TGTGCCAGCAGTTCTATAGGGGCCTCACAGGGGAATGGCTACACCTTC.

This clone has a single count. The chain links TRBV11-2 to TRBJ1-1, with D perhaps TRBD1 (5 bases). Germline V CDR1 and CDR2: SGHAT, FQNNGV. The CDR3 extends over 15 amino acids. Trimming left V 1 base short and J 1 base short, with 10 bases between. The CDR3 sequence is CASSLGQTANTEAFF. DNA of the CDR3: TGTGCCAGCAGCTTAGGGCAGACAGCGAACACTGAAGCTTTCTTT.

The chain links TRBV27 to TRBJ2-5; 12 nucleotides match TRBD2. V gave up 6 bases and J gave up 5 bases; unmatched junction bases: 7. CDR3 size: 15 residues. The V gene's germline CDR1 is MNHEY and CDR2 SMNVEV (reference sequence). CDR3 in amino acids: CASRRRLAGEETQYF. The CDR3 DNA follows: TGTGCCAGCAGACGAAGACTAGCGGGAGAGGAGACCCAGTACTTC.

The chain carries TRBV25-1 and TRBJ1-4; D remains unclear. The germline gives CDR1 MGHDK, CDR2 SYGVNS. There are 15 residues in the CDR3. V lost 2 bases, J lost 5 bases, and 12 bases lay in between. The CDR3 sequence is CASSEKVGPNEKLFF. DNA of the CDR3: TGTGCCAGCAGTGAAAAAGTGGGCCCGAATGAAAAACTGTTTTTT.

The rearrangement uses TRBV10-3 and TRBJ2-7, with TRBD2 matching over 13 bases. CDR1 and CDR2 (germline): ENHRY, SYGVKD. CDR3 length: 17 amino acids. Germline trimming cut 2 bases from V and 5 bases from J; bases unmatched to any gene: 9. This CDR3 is CAISEVWTSGSGDEQYF. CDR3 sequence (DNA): TGTGCCATCAGTGAGGTATGGACTAGCGGGAGTGGGGACGAGCAGTACTTC.

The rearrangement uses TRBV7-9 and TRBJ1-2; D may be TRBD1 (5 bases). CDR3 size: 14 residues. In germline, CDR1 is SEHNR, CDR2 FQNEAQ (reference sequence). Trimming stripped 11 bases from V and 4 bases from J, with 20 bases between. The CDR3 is CAGDPGTAVYGYTF. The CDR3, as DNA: TGTGCCGGTGACCCGGGGACGGCAGTCTATGGCTACACCTTC.

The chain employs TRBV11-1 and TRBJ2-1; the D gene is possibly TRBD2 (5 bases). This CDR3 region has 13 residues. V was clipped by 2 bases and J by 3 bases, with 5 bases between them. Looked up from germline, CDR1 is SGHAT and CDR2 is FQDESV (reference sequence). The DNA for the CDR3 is TGTGCCAGCAGCTTACGGGGCTACAATGAGCAGTTCTTC. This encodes CASSLRGYNEQFF. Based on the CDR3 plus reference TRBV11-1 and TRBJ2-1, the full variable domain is EAEVAQSPRYKITEKSQAVAFWCDPISGHATLYWYRQILGQGPELLVQFQDESVVDDSQLPKDRFSAERLKGVDSTLKIQPAELGDSAMYLCASSLRGYNEQFFGPGTRLTVL.

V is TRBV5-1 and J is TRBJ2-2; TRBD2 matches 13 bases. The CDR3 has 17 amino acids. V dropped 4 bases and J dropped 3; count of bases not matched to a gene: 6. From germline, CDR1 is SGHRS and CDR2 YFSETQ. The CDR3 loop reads CASSKGLAGLDTGELFF. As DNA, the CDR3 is TGCGCCAGCAGCAAGGGACTAGCGGGATTAGACACCGGGGAGCTGTTTTTT.

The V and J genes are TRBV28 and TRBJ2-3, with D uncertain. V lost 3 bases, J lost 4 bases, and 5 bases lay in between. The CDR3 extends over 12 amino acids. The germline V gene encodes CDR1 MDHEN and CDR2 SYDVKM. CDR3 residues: CASSFLADTQYF. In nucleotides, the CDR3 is TGTGCCAGCAGTTTTCTCGCAGATACGCAGTATTTT. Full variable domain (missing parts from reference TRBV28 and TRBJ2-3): DVKVTQSSRYLVKRTGEKVFLECVQDMDHENMFWYRQDPGLGLRLIYFSYDVKMKEKGDIPEGYSVSREKKERFSLILESASTNQTSMYLCASSFLADTQYFGPGTRLTVL.

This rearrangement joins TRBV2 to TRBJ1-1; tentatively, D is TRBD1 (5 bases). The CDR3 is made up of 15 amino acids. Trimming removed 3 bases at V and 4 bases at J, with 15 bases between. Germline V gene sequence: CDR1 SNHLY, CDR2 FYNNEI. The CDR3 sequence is CASSDPRGGTTEAFF. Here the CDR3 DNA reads TGTGCCAGCAGTGACCCCCGTGGAGGGACCACTGAAGCTTTCTTT.

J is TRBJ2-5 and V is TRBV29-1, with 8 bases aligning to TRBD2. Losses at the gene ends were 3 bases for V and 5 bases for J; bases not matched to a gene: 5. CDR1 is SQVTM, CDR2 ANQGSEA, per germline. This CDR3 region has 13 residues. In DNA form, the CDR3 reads TGCAGCGTTGACAAATCTAGCGGGGAGACCCAGTACTTC. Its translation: CSVDKSSGETQYF. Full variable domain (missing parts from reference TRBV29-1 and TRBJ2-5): SAVISQKPSRDICQRGTSLTIQCQVDSQVTMMFWYRQQPGQSLTLIATANQGSEATYESGFVIDKFPISRPNLTFSTLTVSNMSPEDSSIYLCSVDKSSGETQYFGPGTRLLVL.

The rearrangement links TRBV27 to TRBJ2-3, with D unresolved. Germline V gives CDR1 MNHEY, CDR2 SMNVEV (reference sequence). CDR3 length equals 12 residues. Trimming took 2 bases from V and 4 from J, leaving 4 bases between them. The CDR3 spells CASSLSPDTQYF. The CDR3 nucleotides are TGTGCCAGCAGTTTAAGCCCAGATACGCAGTATTTT.